This TCR beta chain was documented in a study of cytomegalovirus exposure and HLA in healthy donors. Between the trimmed V and J ends, which lost 0 bases and 7 bases, there was a span of 10 bases. In germline, CDR1 is SGHTA, CDR2 FQGNSA. The CDR3 totals 15 residues. The PCR employed 60 Vbeta primers together with 13 Jbeta primers. Data came from immunoSEQ multiplex PCR; TCRdb stores just in-frame clones and leaves some out. The table includes 250,000 to 300,000 clones, 92% detected once. V usage is TRBV7-2 and J usage is TRBJ1-6; the D gene is possibly TRBD1 (5 bases). The sequence was obtained from a girl aged 2 to 9 in good health and CMV-seronegative. Sequencing was performed on PBMCs. This CDR3 is CASSLATGVNSPLHF. CDR3 coding DNA: TGTGCCAGCAGCTTAGCGACGGGGGTGAATTCACCCCTCCACTTT.